The sequence of this T cell receptor beta chain was determined in a study of T cells in Graves' hyperthyroidism and ophthalmopathy. Regarding the study as a whole: Ophthalmopathy was identified by the model a median about six months ahead of onset. Most thyroid clonotypes that were expanded above 0.001 also turned up in blood.

Authors of the study amplified TCR beta CDR3 regions from RNA transcripts. First-round RT-PCR with HTBI primers amplified the TCR CDR3 region. TCRdb reanalysed the multiplex PCR reads using MiXCR and keeps one entry per CDR3 protein. Among 530,000 or so distinct CDR3 sequences listed, approximately 17% were seen once. The study included ophthalmopathy patients with Clinical Activity Score at least 3, NOSPECS grade at least 4 and duration under 3 months. J gave up 1 base and V 4 bases, and 2 bases lay outside the gene matches. The CDR3 is 14 residues long. Germline CDR1 reads DFQATT; CDR2 reads SNEGSKA (reference sequence). This clonotype showed up many times. Its cognate antigen is unknown.

The specimen sequenced was blood. The chain recombines TRBV20-1 with TRBJ2-7, with TRBD2 matching 12 bases. The sequence derives from a woman aged 18-35 years with Graves' ophthalmopathy. The CDR3 sequence: CSATGLAGSYEQYF. The DNA of the CDR3 is TGCAGTGCTACCGGACTAGCGGGGTCCTACGAGCAGTACTTC.